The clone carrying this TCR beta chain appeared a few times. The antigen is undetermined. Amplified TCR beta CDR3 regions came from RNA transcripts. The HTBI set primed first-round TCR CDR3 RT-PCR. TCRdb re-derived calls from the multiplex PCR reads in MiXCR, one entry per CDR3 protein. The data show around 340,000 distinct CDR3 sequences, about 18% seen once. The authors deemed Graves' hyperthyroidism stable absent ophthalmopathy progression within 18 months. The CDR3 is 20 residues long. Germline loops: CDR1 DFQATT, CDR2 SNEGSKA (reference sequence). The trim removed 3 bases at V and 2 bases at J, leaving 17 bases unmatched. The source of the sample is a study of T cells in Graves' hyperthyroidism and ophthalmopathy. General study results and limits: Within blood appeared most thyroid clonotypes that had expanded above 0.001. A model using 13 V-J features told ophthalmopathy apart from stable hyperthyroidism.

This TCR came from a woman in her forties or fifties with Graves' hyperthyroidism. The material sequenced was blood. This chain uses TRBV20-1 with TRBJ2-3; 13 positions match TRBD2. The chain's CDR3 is CSASGYGTPGTSGITDTQYF. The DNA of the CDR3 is TGCAGTGCTAGTGGCTACGGGACTCCCGGGACTAGCGGGATCACAGATACGCAGTATTTT.